This TCR beta chain stems from a study of blood T cell repertoires in COVID-19. Looking at the study overall: Some COVID-19 samples were acute and others convalescent; all came from the United States, Italy and Spain. From T cells, B-cell-depleted T cells, or PBMCs came the material, which was cDNA or gDNA.

Authors' processing steps: Researchers report that nucleated cell counts were estimated from reference gene primer amplification. The assay was immunoSEQ multiplex PCR, and TCRdb's table has in-frame clones only and misses some. The V and J calls and clone size were taken over from that table, and D and trimming were inferred from the DNA. The sample carries around 70,000 clones, roughly 84% recorded once. V gave up 4 bases and J gave up 10 bases; unmatched junction bases: 5. From germline, CDR1 is SGHAT and CDR2 FQNNGV. The CDR3 consists of 14 residues. Sequencing used peripheral blood. The receptor was derived from a woman older than 75 with active or convalescent COVID-19. V is TRBV11-2 and J is TRBJ1-6; 9 positions match TRBD1. The CDR3 spells CASSWTGDGSPLHF. In nucleotides, the CDR3 is TGTGCCAGCAGCTGGACAGGGGACGGGTCACCCCTCCACTTT. The full variable domain, in which reference TRBV11-2 and TRBJ1-6 provide the parts outside the CDR3, is EAGVAQSPRYKIIEKRQSVAFWCNPISGHATLYWYQQILGQGPKLLIQFQNNGVVDDSQLPKDRFSAERLKGVDSTLKIQPAKLEDSAVYLCASSWTGDGSPLHFGNGTRLTVT.